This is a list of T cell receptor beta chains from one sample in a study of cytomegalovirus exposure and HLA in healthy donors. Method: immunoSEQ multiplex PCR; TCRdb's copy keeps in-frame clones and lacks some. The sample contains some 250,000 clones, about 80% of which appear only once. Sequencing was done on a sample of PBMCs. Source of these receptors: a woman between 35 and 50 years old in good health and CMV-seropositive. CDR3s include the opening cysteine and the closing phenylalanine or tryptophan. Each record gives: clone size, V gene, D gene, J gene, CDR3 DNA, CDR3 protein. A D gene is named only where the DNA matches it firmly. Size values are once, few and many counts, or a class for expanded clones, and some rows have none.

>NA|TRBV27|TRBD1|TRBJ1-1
TGTGCCAGCAGTCTCCGGGACAGGGGTTACACTGAAGCTTTCTTT
CASSLRDRGYTEAFF
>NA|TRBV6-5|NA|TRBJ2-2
TGTGCCAGCAGGGGCGGGACCACGAACACCGGGGAGCTGTTTTTT
CASRGGTTNTGELFF
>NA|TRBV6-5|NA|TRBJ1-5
TGTGCCAGCAGTTACTCTGAGGGTTCTAGGCAGCCCCAGCATTTT
CASSYSEGSRQPQHF
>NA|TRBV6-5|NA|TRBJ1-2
TGTGCCAGCAGTTACTCCGGGGGGAGCTATAACTATGGCTACACCTTC
CASSYSGGSYNYGYTF
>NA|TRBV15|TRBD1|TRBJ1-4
TGTGCCACCAGCAGGGTTAGGGGGCCAGGTGAAAAACTGTTTTTT
CATSRVRGPGEKLFF
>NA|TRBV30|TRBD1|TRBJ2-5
TGTGCCTGGATCGACAGGGGCCGAGGGGGGCAAGAGACCCAGTACTTC
CAWIDRGRGGQETQYF
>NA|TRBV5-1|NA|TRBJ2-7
TGCGCCAGCAGCTCAGGGGTAAACGAGCAGTACTTC
CASSSGVNEQYF
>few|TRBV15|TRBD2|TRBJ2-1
TGTGCCACCAGCAGAGCTGAGCGGGGGTTAGGATACAATGAGCAGTTCTTC
CATSRAERGLGYNEQFF
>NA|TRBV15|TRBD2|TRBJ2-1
TGTGCCACCAGCCCGACTAGCGCAAGGTTCAATGAGCAGTTCTTC
CATSPTSARFNEQFF
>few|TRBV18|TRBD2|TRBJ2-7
TGTGCCAGCTCACCCGGGACTAGCGGATACGAGCAGTACTTC
CASSPGTSGYEQYF
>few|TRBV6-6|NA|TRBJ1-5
TGTGCCAGCAGTCCTTGGACACCTAGCAATCAGCCCCAGCATTTT
CASSPWTPSNQPQHF
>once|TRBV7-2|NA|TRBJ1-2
TGTGCCAGCAGCTTCCGACAGGTCTATGGCTACACCTTC
CASSFRQVYGYTF
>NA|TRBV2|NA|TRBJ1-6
TGTGCCAGCAAAGTGTCAGGGATTTATTCACCCCTCCACTTT
CASKVSGIYSPLHF
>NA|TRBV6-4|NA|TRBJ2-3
TGTGCCAGCAGTGACTCGACATGGCCCGATACGCAGTATTTT
CASSDSTWPDTQYF
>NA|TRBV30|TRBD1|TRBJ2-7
TGTGCCTGGAGTCCCGGAAGGGGGCCTCTCTACTTC
CAWSPGRGPLYF
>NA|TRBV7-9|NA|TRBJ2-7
TGTGCCAGCAGCGCCCAGGAGGTGGGTGGCAACGAGCAGTACTTC
CASSAQEVGGNEQYF
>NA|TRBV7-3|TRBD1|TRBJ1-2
TGTGCCAGCAGCCCGGGACAGGGTGGCTACACCTTC
CASSPGQGGYTF
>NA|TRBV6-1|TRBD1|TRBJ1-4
TGTGCCAGCAGTGAAGCAACAGGGGGCGATGAAAAACTGTTTTTT
CASSEATGGDEKLFF
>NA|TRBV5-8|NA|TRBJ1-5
TGTGCCAGCAGCTTGGACAGTATCCATCAGCCCCAGCATTTT
CASSLDSIHQPQHF
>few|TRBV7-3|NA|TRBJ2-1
TGTGCCAGCAGCTTAGGAGGGGGGGGGTACAATGAGCAGTTCTTC
CASSLGGGGYNEQFF
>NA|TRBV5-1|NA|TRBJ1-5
TGCGCCAGCAGCTTGGCCCCCCTACAGGGATGCAATCAGCCCCAGCATTTT
CASSLAPLQGCNQPQHF
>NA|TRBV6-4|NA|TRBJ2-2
TGTGCCAGCAGTGAGGCAACCGGGGAGCTGTTTTTT
CASSEATGELFF
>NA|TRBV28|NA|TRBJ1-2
TGTGCCAGCTCCCGTGGAGACAGATTAATCTATGGCTACACCTTC
CASSRGDRLIYGYTF
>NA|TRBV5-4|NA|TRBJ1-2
TGTGCCAGCAGCTTGGTCCGGGAGGGTGGCTACACCTTC
CASSLVREGGYTF
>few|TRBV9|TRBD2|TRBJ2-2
TGTGCCAGCAGCGTAGGAGCGGGAACGAACACCGGGGAGCTGTTTTTT
CASSVGAGTNTGELFF
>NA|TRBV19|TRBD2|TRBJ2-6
TGTGCCAGTAGTATTCAAACCACTAGCGGGAGGGCCTCTGGGGCCAACGTCCTGACTTTC
CASSIQTTSGRASGANVLTF
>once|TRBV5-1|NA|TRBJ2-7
TGCGCCAGCAGCTTGGTGGGGAACAGGGCCAACTACGAGCAGTACTTC
CASSLVGNRANYEQYF
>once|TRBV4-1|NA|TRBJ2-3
TGCGCCAGCAGCCAAGGTAGCGGAGACACAGATACGCAGTATTTT
CASSQGSGDTDTQYF
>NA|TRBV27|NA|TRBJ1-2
TGTGCCAGCAGTTGGGGGGGCACGGACTATGGCTACACCTTC
CASSWGGTDYGYTF
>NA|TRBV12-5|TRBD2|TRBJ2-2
TGTGCTAGTGGTTTGAGTACTAGCGGGAGTTTTGCGAACACCGGGGAGCTGTTTTTT
CASGLSTSGSFANTGELFF
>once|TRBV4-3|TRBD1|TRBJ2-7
TGCGCCAGCAGCCAAGCGGGGACAGGTCGATTCTACGAGCAGTACTTC
CASSQAGTGRFYEQYF
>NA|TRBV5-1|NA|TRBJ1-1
TGCGCCAGCAGCTCCGGACAGTCCACTGAAGCTTTCTTT
CASSSGQSTEAFF
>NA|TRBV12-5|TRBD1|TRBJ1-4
TGTGCTAGTGGTTTAGGGGACAGCTCTAATGAAAAACTGTTTTTT
CASGLGDSSNEKLFF
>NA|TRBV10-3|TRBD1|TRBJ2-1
TGTGCCTCCCGGCCGGGACAGGCCCCCATTGGGCAGTTCTTC
CASRPGQAPIGQFF
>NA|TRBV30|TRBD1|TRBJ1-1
TGTGCCTGGAATACGGGACAGCGGAACACTGAAGCTTTCTTT
CAWNTGQRNTEAFF
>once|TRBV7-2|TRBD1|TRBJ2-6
TGTGCCAGCAGCACACGGACAGGGTCTGGGGCCAACGTCCTGACTTTC
CASSTRTGSGANVLTF
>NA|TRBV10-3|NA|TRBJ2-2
TGTGCCATCAGATCGACAGGCCACGGGGAGCTGTTTTTT
CAIRSTGHGELFF
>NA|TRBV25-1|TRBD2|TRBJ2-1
TGTGCCAGCAGTGAGTCCGGGACTAGCGGTAGTGAGCAGTTCTTC
CASSESGTSGSEQFF
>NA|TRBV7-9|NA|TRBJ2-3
TGTTCCAGCAGCTTAGATGGCTCCACAGATACGCAGTATTTT
CSSSLDGSTDTQYF
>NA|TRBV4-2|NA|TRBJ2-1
TGTGCCAGCAGCCACGGAGCTTCAGACTACAATGAGCAGTTCTTC
CASSHGASDYNEQFF
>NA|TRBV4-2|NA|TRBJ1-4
TGTGCCAGCAGCCAAGACTTCCCCCCCAGGGCAACTAATGAAAAACTGTTTTTT
CASSQDFPPRATNEKLFF
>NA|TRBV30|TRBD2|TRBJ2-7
TGTGCCTGGAGTGTACGGACTAGCGGGAGTGACGAGCAGTACTTC
CAWSVRTSGSDEQYF
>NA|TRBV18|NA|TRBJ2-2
TGTGCCAGCTCCCCGATTGAGGGCCAGGCAGCCGGGGAGCTGTTTTTT
CASSPIEGQAAGELFF
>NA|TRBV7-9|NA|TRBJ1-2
TGTGCCAGCAGCGAGCTCGGGAAGTTCTATGGCTACACCTTC
CASSELGKFYGYTF
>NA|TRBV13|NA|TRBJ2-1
TGTGCCAGCAGCTTGGGTGGGTTTGGAGGCAATGAGCAGTTCTTC
CASSLGGFGGNEQFF